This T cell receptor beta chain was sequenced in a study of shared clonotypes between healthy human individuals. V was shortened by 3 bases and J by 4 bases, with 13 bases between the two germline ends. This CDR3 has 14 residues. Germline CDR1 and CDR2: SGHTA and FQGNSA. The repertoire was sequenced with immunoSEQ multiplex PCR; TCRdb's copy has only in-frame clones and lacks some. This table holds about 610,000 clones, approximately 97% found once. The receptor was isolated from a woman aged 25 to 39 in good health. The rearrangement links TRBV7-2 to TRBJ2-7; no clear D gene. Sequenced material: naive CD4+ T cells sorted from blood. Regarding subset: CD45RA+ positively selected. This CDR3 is CASSFGPRAYEQYF. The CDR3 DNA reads TGTGCCAGCAGCTTTGGACCCCGGGCTTACGAGCAGTACTTC.